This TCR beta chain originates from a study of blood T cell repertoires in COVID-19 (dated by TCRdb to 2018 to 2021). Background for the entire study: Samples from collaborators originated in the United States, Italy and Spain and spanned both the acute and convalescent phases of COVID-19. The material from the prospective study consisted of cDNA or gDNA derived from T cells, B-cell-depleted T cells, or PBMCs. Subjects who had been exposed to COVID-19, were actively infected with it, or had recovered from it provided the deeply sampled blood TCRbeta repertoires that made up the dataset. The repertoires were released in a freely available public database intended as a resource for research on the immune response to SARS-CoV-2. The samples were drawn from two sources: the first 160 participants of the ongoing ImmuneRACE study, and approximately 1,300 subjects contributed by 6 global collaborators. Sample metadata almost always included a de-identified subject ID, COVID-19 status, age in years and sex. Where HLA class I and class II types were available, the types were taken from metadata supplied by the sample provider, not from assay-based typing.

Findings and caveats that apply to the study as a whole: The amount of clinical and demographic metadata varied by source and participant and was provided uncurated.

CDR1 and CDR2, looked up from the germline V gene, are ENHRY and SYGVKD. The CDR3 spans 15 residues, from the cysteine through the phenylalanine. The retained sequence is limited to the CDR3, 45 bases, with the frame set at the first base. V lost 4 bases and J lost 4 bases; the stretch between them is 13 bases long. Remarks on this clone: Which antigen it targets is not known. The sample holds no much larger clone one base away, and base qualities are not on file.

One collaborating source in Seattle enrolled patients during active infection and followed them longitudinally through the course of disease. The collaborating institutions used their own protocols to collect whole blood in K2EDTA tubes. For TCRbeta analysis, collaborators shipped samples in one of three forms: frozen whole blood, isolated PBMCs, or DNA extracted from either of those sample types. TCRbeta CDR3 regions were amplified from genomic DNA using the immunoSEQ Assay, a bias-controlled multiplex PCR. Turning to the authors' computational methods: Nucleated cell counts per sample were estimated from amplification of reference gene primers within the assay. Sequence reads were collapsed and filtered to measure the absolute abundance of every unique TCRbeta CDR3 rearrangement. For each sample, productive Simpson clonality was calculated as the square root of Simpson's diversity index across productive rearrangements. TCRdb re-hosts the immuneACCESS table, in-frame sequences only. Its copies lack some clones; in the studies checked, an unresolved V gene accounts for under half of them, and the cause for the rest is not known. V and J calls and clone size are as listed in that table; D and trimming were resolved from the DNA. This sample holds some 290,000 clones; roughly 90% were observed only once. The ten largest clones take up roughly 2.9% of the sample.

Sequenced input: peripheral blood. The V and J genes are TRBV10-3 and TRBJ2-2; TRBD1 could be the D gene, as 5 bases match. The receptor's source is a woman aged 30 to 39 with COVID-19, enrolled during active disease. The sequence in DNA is TGTGCCATCAGTGGAATTCAGGGAAGCACCGGGGAGCTGTTTTTT. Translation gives CAISGIQGSTGELFF.